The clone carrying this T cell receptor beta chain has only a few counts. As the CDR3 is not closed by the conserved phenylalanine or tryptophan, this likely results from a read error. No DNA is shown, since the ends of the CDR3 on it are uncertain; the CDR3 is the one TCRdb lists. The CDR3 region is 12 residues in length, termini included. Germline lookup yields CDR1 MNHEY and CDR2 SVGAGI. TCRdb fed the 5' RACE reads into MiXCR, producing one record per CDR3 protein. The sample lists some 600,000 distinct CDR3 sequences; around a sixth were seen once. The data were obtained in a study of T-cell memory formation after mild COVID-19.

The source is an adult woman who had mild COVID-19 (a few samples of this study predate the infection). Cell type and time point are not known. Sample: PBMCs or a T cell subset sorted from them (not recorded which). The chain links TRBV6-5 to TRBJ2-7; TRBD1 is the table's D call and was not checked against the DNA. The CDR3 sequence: CASSRHGTGLDS.